This note documents a single T cell receptor beta chain sequence. Its cognate antigen is unknown. This entry comes from a study of PD-1 blockade in mismatch repair-deficient tumors. Study-level information: Patients had 12 mismatch repair-deficient cancer types, all previously treated and progressing.

Method: immunoSEQ multiplex PCR; TCRdb's copy keeps in-frame clones and lacks some. There are around 18,000 clones in the sample; 84% occur only once, and 1.5% to 2% lies in the top ten. Every patient had mismatch repair deficiency by PCR or immunohistochemistry. The TCR-sequenced patients were a few responders to pembrolizumab. Overall study results and limits: Rapid post-treatment expansion, then contraction, generally preceding radiologic response, marked tumor-resident clones.

The material sequenced was PBMCs, taken less than 25 weeks after starting pembrolizumab. This receptor was obtained from an adult with mismatch repair-deficient cancer.

CDR3 protein: CASSLEAGNTIYF. The CDR3 DNA sequence: TGTGCCAGCAGTTTAGAGGCCGGAAACACCATATATTTT. The chain is built from TRBV28 and TRBJ1-3; no firm D call. Deletions cut 2 bases from V and 4 bases from J, with 6 bases between. Per the germline V gene, CDR1 is MDHEN and CDR2 is SYDVKM. CDR3 length: 13 residues.